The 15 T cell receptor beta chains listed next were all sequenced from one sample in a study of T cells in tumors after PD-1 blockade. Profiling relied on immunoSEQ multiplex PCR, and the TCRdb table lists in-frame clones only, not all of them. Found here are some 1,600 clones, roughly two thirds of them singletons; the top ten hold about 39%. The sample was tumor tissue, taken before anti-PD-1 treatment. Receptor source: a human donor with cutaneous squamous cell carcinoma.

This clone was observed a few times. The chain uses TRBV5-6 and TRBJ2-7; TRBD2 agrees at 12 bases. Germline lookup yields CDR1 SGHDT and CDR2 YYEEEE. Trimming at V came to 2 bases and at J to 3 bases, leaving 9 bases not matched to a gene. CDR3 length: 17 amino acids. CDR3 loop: CASSFSRLAGELYEQYF. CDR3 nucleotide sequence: TGTGCCAGCAGCTTCTCGAGACTAGCGGGGGAGCTCTACGAGCAGTACTTC. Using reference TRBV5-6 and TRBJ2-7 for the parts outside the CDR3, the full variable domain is DAGVTQSPTHLIKTRGQQVTLRCSPKSGHDTVSWYQQALGQGPQFIFQYYEEEERQRGNFPDRFSGHQFPNYSSELNVNALLLGDSALYLCASSFSRLAGELYEQYFGPGTRLTVT.

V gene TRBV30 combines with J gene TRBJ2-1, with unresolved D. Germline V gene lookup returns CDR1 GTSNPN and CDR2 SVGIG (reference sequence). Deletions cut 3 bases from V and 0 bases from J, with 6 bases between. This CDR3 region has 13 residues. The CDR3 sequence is CAWRAFSYNEQFF. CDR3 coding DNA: TGTGCCTGGAGAGCCTTCTCCTACAATGAGCAGTTCTTC.

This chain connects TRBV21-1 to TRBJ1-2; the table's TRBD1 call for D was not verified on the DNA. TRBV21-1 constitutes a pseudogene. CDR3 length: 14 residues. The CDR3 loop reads CASSKKTGGFGYTF. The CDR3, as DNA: TGTGCCAGCAGCAAAAAGACAGGGGGTTTTGGCTACACCTTC.

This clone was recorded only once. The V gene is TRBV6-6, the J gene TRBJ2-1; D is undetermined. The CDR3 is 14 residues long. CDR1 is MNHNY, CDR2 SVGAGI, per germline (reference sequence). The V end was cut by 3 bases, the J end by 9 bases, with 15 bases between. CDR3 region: CASSYASAIIEQFF. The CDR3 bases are TGTGCCAGCAGTTATGCCTCGGCGATTATTGAGCAGTTCTTC.

CDR3 DNA: TGCAGCGTGGGGGGCACGGTCTCCTACGAGCAGTACTTC. Protein product: CSVGGTVSYEQYF. The chain uses TRBV29-1 and TRBJ2-7; D might be TRBD1 or TRBD2, each matching 6 bases. V lost 6 bases to trimming and J lost 0 bases, with 12 bases between them. The germline V gene has CDR1 SQVTM and CDR2 ANQGSEA. The CDR3 length is 13 residues.

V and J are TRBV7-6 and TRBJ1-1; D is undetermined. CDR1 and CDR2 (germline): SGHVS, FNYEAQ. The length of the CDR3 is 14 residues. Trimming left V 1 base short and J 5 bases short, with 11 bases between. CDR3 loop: CASSLGAEPTEAFF. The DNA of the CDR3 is TGTGCCAGCAGCTTAGGGGCGGAACCAACTGAAGCTTTCTTT. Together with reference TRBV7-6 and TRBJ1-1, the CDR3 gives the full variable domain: GAGVSQSPRYKVTKRGQDVALRCDPISGHVSLYWYRQALGQGPEFLTYFNYEAQQDKSGLPNDRFSAERPEGSISTLTIQRTEQRDSAMYRCASSLGAEPTEAFFGQGTRLTVV.

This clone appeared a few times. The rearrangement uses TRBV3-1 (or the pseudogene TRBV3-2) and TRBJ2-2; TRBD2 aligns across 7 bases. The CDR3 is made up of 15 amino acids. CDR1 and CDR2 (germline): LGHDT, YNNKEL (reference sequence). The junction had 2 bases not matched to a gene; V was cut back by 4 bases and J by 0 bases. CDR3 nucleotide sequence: TGTGCCAGCAGCCGCGGGGGAGCGAACACCGGGGAGCTGTTTTTT. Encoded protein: CASSRGGANTGELFF.

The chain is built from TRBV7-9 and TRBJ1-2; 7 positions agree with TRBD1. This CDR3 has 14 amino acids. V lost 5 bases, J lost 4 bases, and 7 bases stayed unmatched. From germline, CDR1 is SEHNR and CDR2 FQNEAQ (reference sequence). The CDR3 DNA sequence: TGTGCCAGCAGCATCCGACAGGGCATCTATGGCTACACCTTC. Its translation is CASSIRQGIYGYTF.

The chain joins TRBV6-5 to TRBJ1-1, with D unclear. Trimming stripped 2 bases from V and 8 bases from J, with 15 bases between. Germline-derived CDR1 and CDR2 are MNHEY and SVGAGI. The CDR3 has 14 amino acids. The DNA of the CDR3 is TGTGCCAGCAGTTACCCTTCCTTATGGACCGAAGCTTTCTTT. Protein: CASSYPSLWTEAFF.

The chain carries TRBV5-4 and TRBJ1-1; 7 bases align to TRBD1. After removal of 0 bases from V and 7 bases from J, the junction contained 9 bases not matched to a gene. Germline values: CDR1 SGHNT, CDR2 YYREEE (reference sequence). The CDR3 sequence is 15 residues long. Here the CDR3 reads CASSLELTGASEAFF. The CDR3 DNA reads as TGTGCCAGCAGCTTGGAATTAACAGGGGCTAGTGAAGCTTTCTTT.

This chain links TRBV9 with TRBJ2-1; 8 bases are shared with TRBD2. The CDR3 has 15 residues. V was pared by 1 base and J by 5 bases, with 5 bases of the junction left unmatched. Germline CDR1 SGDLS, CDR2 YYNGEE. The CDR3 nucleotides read TGTGCCAGCAGCGTATCTAGCGGGCTCAACAATGAGCAGTTCTTC. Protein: CASSVSSGLNNEQFF. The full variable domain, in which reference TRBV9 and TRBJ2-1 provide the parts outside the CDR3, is DSGVTQTPKHLITATGQRVTLRCSPRSGDLSVYWYQQSLDQGLQFLIQYYNGEERAKGNILERFSAQQFPDLHSELNLSSLELGDSALYFCASSVSSGLNNEQFFGPGTRLTVL.

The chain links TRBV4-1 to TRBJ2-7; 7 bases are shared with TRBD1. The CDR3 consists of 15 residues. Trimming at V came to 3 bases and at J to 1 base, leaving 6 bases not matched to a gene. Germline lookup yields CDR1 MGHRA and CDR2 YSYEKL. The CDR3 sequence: CASSQMTGTSYEQYF. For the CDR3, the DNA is TGCGCCAGCAGCCAGATGACAGGGACATCCTACGAGCAGTACTTC.

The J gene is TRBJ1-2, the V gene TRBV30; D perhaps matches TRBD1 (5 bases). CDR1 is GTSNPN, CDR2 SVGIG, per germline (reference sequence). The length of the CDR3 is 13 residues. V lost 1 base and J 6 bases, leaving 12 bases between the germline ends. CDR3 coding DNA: TGTGCCTGGAGTGAGGGCAGGGCCCATGGCTACACCTTC. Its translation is CAWSEGRAHGYTF. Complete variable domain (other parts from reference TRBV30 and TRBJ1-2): SQTIHQWPATLVQPVGSPLSLECTVEGTSNPNLYWYRQAAGRGLQLLFYSVGIGQISSEVPQNLSASRPQDRQFILSSKKLLLSDSGFYLCAWSEGRAHGYTFGSGTRLTVV.

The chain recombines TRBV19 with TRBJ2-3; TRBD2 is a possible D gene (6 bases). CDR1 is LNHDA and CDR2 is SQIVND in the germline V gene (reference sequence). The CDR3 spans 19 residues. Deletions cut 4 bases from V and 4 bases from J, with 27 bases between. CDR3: CASSTPGLGWRESADTQYF. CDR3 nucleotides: TGTGCCAGTAGTACGCCGGGCCTTGGGTGGAGGGAGTCAGCAGATACGCAGTATTTT.

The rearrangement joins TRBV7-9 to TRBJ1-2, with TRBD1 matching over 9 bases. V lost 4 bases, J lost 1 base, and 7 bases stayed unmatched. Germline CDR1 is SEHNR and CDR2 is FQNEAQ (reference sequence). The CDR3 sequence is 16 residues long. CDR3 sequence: CASSSHTGGDNYGYTF. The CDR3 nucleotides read TGTGCCAGCAGCTCACACACAGGGGGCGATAACTATGGCTACACCTTC. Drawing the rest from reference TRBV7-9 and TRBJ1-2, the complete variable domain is DTGVSQNPRHKITKRGQNVTFRCDPISEHNRLYWYRQTLGQGPEFLTYFQNEAQLEKSRLLSDRFSAERPKGSFSTLEIQRTEQGDSAMYLCASSSHTGGDNYGYTFGSGTRLTVV.